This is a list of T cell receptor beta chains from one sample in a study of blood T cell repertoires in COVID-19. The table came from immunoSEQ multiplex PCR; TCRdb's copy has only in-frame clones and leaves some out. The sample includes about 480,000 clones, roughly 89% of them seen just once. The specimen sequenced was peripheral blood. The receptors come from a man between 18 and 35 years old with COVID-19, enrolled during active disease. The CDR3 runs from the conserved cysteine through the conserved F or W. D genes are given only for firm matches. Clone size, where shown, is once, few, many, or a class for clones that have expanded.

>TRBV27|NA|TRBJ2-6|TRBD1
CATGQGFSPGANVLTF
TGTGCCACGGGACAGGGGTTCTCCCCTGGGGCCAACGTCCTGACTTTC
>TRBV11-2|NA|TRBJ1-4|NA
CASRRGAKGEKLFF
TGTGCCAGCAGACGGGGAGCTAAGGGTGAAAAACTGTTTTTT
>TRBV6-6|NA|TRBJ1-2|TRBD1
CASSTSTGEHGYTF
TGTGCCAGCAGTACCTCTACAGGGGAACATGGCTACACCTTC
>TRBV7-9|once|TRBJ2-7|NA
CASSPTPSYEQYF
TGTGCCAGCAGCCCGACACCATCCTACGAGCAGTACTTC
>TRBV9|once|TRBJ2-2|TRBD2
CASSFTGLAAFTGELFF
TGTGCCAGCAGCTTTACGGGACTAGCGGCTTTCACCGGGGAGCTGTTTTTT
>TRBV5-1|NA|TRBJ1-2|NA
CASSLGDTQAYGYTF
TGCGCCAGCAGCTTGGGGGACACGCAAGCCTATGGCTACACCTTC
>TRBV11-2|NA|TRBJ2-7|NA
CASSSVLVYEQYF
TGTGCCAGCAGCTCGGTCTTAGTCTACGAGCAGTACTTC
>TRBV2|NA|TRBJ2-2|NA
CASRRDSNTGELFF
TGTGCCAGCAGGAGGGACTCCAACACCGGGGAGCTGTTTTTT
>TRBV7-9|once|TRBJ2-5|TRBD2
CASSPHPGRGKYQETQYF
TGTGCCAGCAGCCCGCACCCCGGGCGGGGGAAATATCAAGAGACCCAGTACTTC
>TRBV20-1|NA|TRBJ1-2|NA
CSARVAYGYTF
TGCAGTGCTAGAGTCGCGTATGGCTACACCTTC
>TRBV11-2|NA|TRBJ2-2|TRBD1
CASSLARTGVAGELFF
TGTGCCAGCAGCCTCGCCCGGACAGGGGTTGCCGGGGAGCTGTTTTTT
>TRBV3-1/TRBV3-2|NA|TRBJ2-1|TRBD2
CASSQGRGLAGEQFF
TGTGCCAGCAGCCAAGGTCGGGGACTAGCGGGGGAGCAGTTCTTC
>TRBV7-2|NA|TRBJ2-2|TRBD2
CASSYRAGGNTGELFF
TGTGCCAGCAGTTACCGAGCGGGGGGGAACACCGGGGAGCTGTTTTTT
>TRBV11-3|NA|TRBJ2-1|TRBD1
CASSLAPGRGPNEQFF
TGTGCCAGCAGCTTAGCCCCGGGCAGGGGGCCCAATGAGCAGTTCTTC
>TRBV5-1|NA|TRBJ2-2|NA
CASSLSRGTGELFF
TGCGCCAGCAGTCTGTCTCGGGGCACCGGGGAGCTGTTTTTT
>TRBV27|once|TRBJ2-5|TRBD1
CATSRTGVGGKETQYF
TGTGCCACATCGCGAACAGGGGTAGGAGGCAAAGAGACCCAGTACTTC
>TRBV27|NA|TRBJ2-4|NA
CASSEVGRAKNIQYF
TGTGCCAGCAGTGAGGTGGGGAGAGCCAAAAACATTCAGTACTTC